The source of this T cell receptor beta chain is a study of blood T cell repertoires in COVID-19. Study-wide background: Samples representing acute and convalescent COVID-19 were sourced from the United States, Italy and Spain. From T cells, B-cell-depleted T cells, or PBMCs came the material, which was cDNA or gDNA.

This CDR3 has 13 residues. V was trimmed by 0 bases and J by 10 bases, leaving 8 bases between them. Germline CDR1 reads SGHNT; CDR2 reads YYREEE (reference sequence). As originally analysed: Quantification of nucleated cells was approximated via reference gene primer amplification. The data were produced by immunoSEQ multiplex PCR, yet TCRdb's version contains in-frame clones alone and is incomplete. From that table come the V and J calls and clone size; the DNA was used to work out D and trimming. The sample lists over 130,000 clones; roughly 85% were seen once. Sequences were obtained from peripheral blood. The receptor was derived from a man in his fifties or sixties with acute or convalescent COVID-19. The chain links TRBV5-4 to TRBJ1-6; D ambiguous. The CDR3 DNA is TGTGCCAGCAGCTTGGATCAGGAATCACCCCTCCACTTT. Amino acid sequence: CASSLDQESPLHF.